One and the same sample provided the 14 T cell receptor beta chains below, sequenced in a study of T-cell reconstitution after alpha-beta-depleted transplantation in children. Library preparation (for TCRbeta) was performed with unique molecular identifiers. MiXCR was run by TCRdb on the PCR reads, yielding one entry per CDR3 protein. This table holds around 200,000 distinct CDR3 sequences, approximately 17% found once. The specimen was PBMCs, mostly from graft donor cells, collected 360 days after TCRalphabeta/CD19-depleted stem cell transplant. These receptors all stem from a male patient aged 2 to 10 who had a stem cell transplant for acute lymphoblastic leukemia, so the T cells may come from the graft donor.

This clonotype was counted at least ten times. CDR3 protein: CASSPTGWETQYF. The CDR3 region has the DNA TGTGCCAGCAGCCCGACAGGGTGGGAGACCCAGTACTTC. The chain combines TRBV5-5 with TRBJ2-5; 7 bases are a match to TRBD1. Germline lookup yields CDR1 SGHKS and CDR2 YYEKEE (reference sequence). This CDR3 spans 13 amino acids. With V trimmed by 4 bases and J by 5 bases, 5 bases remained unmatched.

The sample holds a few counts of this clonotype. V is TRBV2 and J is TRBJ2-7; D remains ambiguous. Germline V gene sequence: CDR1 SNHLY, CDR2 FYNNEI. V was shortened by 4 bases and J by 4 bases, with 11 bases between the two germline ends. The CDR3 runs to 13 residues. The CDR3: CASSVEQDYEQYF. The CDR3, as DNA: TGTGCCAGCAGTGTAGAGCAAGATTACGAGCAGTACTTC.

In this sample, this clonotype turned up a few times. The chain combines TRBV11-2 with TRBJ2-2, with 7 bases lining up with TRBD2. The CDR3 has 18 amino acids. Trimming removed 5 bases from V and 4 bases from J; junction bases left unmatched: 16. Germline V lookup: CDR1 SGHAT, CDR2 FQNNGV. CDR3 protein: CASSVSNLRLAFTGELFF. As DNA, the CDR3 is TGTGCCAGCAGCGTCTCGAACCTACGACTAGCCTTCACCGGGGAGCTGTTTTTT.

This clonotype showed up many times. The junction shows a germline mismatch at one end, possibly a read error. The chain links TRBV7-2 to TRBJ2-3; D is perhaps TRBD1 (5 bases). The germline V gene has CDR1 SGHTA and CDR2 FQGNSA. The CDR3 length is 14 residues. CDR3 amino acids: CASSLGPSTDTQYF. DNA of the CDR3: TGCGCCAGCAGCTTGGGGCCTAGCACAGATACGCAGTATTTT.

There are a few counts of this clonotype. CDR3 DNA: TGTGCCAGCAGCGCCCGGGAGAGCACCTACTACGAGCAGTACTTC. As protein: CASSARESTYYEQYF. V and J are TRBV7-2 and TRBJ2-7, with D tentatively TRBD2 (6 bases). Germline assignment: CDR1 SGHTA and CDR2 FQGNSA. V lost 5 bases to trimming and J lost 3 bases, with 17 bases between them. The CDR3 runs to 15 residues.

This clonotype appeared a few times. The gene calls are TRBV28 and TRBJ2-7; D gene ambiguous. Germline CDR1 is MDHEN and CDR2 is SYDVKM. The length of the CDR3 is 13 residues. The ends were cut back, 7 bases at V and 1 base at J, with 11 bases in the middle. CDR3 in amino acids: CASTRSRSYEQYF. DNA for the CDR3: TGTGCCAGCACCAGGAGCCGATCCTACGAGCAGTACTTC.

This chain joins TRBV29-1 and TRBJ2-7; D gene uncertain. V lost 4 bases and J lost 9, with 13 bases in between. The CDR3 extends over 11 amino acids. Germline assignment: CDR1 SQVTM and CDR2 ANQGSEA. The DNA of the CDR3 is TGCAGCGTTGGGGAACTTGAGATGCAGTACTTC. Protein: CSVGELEMQYF.

DNA of the CDR3: TGTGCCAGCACCAAGACCGAGAACTATGGCTACACCTTC. Residues: CASTKTENYGYTF. The chain recombines TRBV12-3 or TRBV12-4 with TRBJ1-2; D remains ambiguous. The CDR3 sequence is 13 residues long. The ends were cut back, 7 bases at V and 2 bases at J, with 11 bases in the middle.

This clonotype was seen a handful of times. This rearrangement joins TRBV4-1 to TRBJ2-7, with 8 bases fitting TRBD1. Germline CDR1 MGHRA, CDR2 YSYEKL. Trimming at V came to 3 bases and at J to 0 bases, leaving 4 bases not matched to a gene. The CDR3 is 15 residues long. The CDR3 loop reads CASSHGDRSSYEQYF. For the CDR3, the DNA is TGCGCCAGCAGCCACGGGGACAGGAGCTCCTACGAGCAGTACTTC.

In its sample, this clonotype was seen a few times. In DNA form, the CDR3 reads TGCAGCGACAGGGGGCGACCCTACGAGCAGTACTTC. Amino acid sequence: CSDRGRPYEQYF. This chain connects TRBV29-1 to TRBJ2-7, with 9 bases aligning to TRBD1. Germline lookup yields CDR1 SQVTM and CDR2 ANQGSEA. The V and J ends lost 7 bases and 2 bases, in that order; junction bases with no gene match: 3. The CDR3 has 12 residues.

This clonotype was recorded only once. This chain connects TRBV20-1 to TRBJ2-3; 10 bases are shared with TRBD2. V was pared by 5 bases and J by 11 bases, with 13 bases of the junction left unmatched. Germline CDR1 and CDR2: DFQATT and SNEGSKA (reference sequence). This CDR3 has 14 residues. CDR3 coding DNA: TGCAGTGCTTTTAGCGGGAGGTCTCCAGTTATGCAGTATTTT. As protein: CSAFSGRSPVMQYF.

V and J are TRBV9 and TRBJ2-7; D not resolved. The CDR3 contains 15 residues. Germline loops: CDR1 SGDLS, CDR2 YYNGEE. Deletions cut 0 bases from V and 3 bases from J, with 13 bases between. CDR3: CASSVGATTHYEQYF. The CDR3 DNA reads as TGTGCCAGCAGCGTAGGGGCGACAACCCACTACGAGCAGTACTTC.

This chain uses TRBV5-4 with TRBJ2-1; D remains unclear. Looked up from germline, CDR1 is SGHNT and CDR2 is YYREEE (reference sequence). V was shortened by 0 bases and J by 5 bases, with 9 bases between the two germline ends. The CDR3 is 14 residues long. CDR3 in DNA: TGTGCCAGCAGCTTGGACGGGCCGAACAATGAGCAGTTCTTC. The encoded protein is CASSLDGPNNEQFF. The variable domain in full, with the rest retrieved from reference TRBV5-4 and TRBJ2-1, is ETGVTQSPTHLIKTRGQQVTLRCSSQSGHNTVSWYQQALGQGPQFIFQYYREEENGRGNFPPRFSGLQFPNYSSELNVNALELDDSALYLCASSLDGPNNEQFFGPGTRLTVL.

V usage is TRBV7-3 and J usage is TRBJ2-1, with D possibly matching TRBD2 (7 bases). Looked up from germline, CDR1 is SGHTA and CDR2 is FQGTGA. V lost 2 bases, J lost 4 bases, and 12 bases lay in between. The length of the CDR3 is 15 residues. The CDR3 DNA sequence: TGTGCCAGCAGCTTAGGGCGGGGGCCTTACAATGAGCAGTTCTTC. This sequence encodes CASSLGRGPYNEQFF.